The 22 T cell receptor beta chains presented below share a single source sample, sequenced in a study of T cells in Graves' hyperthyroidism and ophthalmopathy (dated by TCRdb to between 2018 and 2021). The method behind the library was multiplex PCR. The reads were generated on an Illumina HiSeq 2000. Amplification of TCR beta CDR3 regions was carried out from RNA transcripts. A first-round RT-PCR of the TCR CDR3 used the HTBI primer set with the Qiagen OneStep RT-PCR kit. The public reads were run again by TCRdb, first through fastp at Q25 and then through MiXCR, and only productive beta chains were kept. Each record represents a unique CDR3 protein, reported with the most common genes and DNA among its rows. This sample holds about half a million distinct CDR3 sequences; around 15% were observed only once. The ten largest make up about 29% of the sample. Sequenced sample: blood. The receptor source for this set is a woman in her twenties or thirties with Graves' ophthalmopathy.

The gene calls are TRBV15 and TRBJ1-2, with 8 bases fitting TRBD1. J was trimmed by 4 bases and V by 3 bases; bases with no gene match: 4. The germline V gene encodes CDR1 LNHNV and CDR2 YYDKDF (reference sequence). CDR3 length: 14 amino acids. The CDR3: CATSSTGGSYGYTF. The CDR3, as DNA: TGTGCCACCAGCAGCACAGGGGGTTCCTATGGCTACACCTTC.

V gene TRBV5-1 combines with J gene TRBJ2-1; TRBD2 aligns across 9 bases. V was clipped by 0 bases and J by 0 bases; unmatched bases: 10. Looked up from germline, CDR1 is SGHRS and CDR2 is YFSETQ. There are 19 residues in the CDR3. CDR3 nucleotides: TGCGCCAGCAGCTTGGCCGGGGCTAGCGGGGCCAGCTCCTACAATGAGCAGTTCTTC. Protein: CASSLAGASGASSYNEQFF. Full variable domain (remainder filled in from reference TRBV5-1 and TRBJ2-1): KAGVTQTPRYLIKTRGQQVTLSCSPISGHRSVSWYQQTPGQGLQFLFEYFSETQRNKGNFPGRFSGRQFSNSRSEMNVSTLELGDSALYLCASSLAGASGASSYNEQFFGPGTRLTVL.

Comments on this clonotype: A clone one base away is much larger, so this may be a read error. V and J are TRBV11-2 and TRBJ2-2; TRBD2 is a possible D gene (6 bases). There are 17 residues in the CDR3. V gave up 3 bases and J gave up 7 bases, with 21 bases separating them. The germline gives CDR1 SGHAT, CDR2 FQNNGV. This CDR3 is CASSLDWGVRTRGELFF. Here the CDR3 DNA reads TGTGCCAGCAGCTTGGACTGGGGGGTGAGGACACGCGGGGAGCTGTTTTTT.

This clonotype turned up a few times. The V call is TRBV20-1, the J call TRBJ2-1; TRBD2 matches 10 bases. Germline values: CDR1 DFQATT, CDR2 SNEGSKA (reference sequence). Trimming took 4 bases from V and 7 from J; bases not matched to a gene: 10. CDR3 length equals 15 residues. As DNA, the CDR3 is TGCAGTGCTACCCCTAGCGGGAGAATCAGGAATGAGCAGTTCTTC. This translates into CSATPSGRIRNEQFF.

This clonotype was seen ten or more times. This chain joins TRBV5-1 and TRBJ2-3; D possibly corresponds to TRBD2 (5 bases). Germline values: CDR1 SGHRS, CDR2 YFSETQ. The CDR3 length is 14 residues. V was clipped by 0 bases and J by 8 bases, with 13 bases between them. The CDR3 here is CASSLEDRGGTQYF. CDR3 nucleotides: TGCGCCAGCAGCTTGGAGGACCGAGGAGGTACGCAGTATTTT.

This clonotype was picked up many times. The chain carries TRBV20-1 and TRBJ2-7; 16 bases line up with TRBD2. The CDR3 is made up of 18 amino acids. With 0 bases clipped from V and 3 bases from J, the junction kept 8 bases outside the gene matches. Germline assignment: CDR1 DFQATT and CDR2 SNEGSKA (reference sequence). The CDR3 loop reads CSARDALGLAGGHYEQYF. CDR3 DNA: TGCAGTGCTAGAGATGCCTTGGGACTAGCGGGAGGGCACTACGAGCAGTACTTC.

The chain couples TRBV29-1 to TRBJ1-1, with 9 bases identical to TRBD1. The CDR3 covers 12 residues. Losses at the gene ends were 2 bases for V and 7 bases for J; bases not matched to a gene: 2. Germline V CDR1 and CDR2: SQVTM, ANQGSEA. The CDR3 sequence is CSVELDRGEAFF. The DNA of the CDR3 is TGCAGCGTTGAATTGGACAGGGGTGAAGCTTTCTTT.

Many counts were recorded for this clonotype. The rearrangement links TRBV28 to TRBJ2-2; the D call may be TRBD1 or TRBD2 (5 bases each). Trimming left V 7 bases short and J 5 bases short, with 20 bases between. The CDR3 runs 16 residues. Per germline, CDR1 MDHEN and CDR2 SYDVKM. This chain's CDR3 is CASTPWDDGETGELFF. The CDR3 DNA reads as TGTGCCAGCACCCCTTGGGACGACGGAGAGACCGGGGAGCTGTTTTTT.

CDR3 nucleotides: TGTGCCAGCAGTGAAGCACGGTTGGGGGGGCTCGGCAACGAGCAGTACTTC. It specifies CASSEARLGGLGNEQYF. V is TRBV6-1 and J is TRBJ2-7; tentative D call: TRBD2 (7 bases). Trimming removed 0 bases from V and 5 bases from J, with 20 bases in between. CDR1 and CDR2 from the germline V gene are MNHNS and SASEGT. This CDR3 region has 17 residues.

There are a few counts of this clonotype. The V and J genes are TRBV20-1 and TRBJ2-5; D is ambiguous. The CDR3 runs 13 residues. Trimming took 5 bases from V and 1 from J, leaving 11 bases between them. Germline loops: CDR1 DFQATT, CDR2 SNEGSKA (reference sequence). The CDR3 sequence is CSAGRTLQETQYF. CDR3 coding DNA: TGCAGTGCTGGACGGACGCTCCAAGAGACCCAGTACTTC.

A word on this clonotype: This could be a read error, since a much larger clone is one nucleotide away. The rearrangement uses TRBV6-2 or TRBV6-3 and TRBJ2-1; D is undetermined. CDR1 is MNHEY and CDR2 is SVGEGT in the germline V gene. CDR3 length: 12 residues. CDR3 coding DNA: TGTGCCAGCAGTTACTCAGGGAATGAGCGGTTCTTC. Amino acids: CASSYSGNERFF.

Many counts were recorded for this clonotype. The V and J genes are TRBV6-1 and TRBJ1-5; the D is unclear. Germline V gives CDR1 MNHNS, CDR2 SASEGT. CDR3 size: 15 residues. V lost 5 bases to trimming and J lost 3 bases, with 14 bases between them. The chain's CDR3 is CASSRGFAPNQPQHF. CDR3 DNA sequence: TGTGCCAGCAGTCGAGGGTTTGCCCCCAATCAGCCCCAGCATTTT.

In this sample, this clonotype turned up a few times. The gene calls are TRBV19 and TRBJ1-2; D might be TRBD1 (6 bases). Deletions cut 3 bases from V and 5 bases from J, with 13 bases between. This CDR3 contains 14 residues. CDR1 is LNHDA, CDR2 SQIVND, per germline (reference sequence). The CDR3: CASSIGQSHYGYTF. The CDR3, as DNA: TGTGCCAGTAGTATCGGACAGTCCCATTATGGCTACACCTTC.

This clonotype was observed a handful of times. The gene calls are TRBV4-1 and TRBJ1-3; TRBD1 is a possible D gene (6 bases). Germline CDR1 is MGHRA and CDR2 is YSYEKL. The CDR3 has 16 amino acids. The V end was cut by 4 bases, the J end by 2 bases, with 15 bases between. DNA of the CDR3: TGCGCCAGCAGCCGAGGTACAGGGCGGACTGGAAACACCATATATTTT. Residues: CASSRGTGRTGNTIYF.

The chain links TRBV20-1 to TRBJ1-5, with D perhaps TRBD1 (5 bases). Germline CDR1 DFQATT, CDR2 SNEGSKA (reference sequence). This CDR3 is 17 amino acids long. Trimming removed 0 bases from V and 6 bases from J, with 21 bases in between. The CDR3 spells CSARDLSRDGVAQPQHF. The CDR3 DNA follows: TGCAGTGCTAGAGATCTAAGCAGGGACGGGGTTGCTCAGCCCCAGCATTTT.

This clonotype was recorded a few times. DNA for the CDR3: TGCAGTGCTAGGGGTTATTCAGCGGGAGTCTACAATGAGCAGTTCTTC. Amino acid sequence: CSARGYSAGVYNEQFF. The V and J genes are TRBV20-1 and TRBJ2-1; 8 nucleotides align to TRBD2. Trimming cost V 3 bases and J 3 bases; bases outside gene matches: 10. This CDR3 comprises 16 residues. Germline-derived CDR1 and CDR2 are DFQATT and SNEGSKA (reference sequence).

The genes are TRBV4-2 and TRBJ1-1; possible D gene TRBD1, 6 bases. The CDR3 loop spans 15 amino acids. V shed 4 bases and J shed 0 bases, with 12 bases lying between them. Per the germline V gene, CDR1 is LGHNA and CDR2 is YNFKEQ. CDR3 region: CASSRGAGMNTEAFF. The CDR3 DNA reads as TGTGCCAGCAGCCGGGGGGCCGGCATGAACACTGAAGCTTTCTTT.

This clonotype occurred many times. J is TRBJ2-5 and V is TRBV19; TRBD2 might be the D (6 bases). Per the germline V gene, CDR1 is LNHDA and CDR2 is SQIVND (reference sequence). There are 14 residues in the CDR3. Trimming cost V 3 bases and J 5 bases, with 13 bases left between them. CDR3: CASSMGLLEETQYF. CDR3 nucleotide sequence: TGTGCCAGTAGTATGGGACTCCTGGAGGAGACCCAGTACTTC.

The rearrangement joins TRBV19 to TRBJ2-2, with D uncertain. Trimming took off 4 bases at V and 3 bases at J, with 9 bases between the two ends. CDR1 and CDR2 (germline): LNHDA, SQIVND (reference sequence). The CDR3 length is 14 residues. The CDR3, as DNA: TGTGCCAGTAGTAGGGGAACCCACACCGGGGAGCTGTTTTTT. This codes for CASSRGTHTGELFF.

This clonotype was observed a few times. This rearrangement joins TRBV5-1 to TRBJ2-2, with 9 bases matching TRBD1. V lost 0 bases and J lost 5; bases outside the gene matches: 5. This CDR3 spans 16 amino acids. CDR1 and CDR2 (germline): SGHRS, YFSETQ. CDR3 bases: TGCGCCAGCAGCTTGGACGGGACAGGGTTAACCGGGGAGCTGTTTTTT. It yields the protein CASSLDGTGLTGELFF.

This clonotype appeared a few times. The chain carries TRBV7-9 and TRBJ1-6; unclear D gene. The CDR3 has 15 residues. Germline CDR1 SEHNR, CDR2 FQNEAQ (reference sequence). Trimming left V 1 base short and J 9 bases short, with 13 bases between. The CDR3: CASSLGPGSGSPLHF. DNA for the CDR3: TGTGCCAGCAGCTTAGGCCCGGGGTCGGGTTCACCCCTCCACTTT.

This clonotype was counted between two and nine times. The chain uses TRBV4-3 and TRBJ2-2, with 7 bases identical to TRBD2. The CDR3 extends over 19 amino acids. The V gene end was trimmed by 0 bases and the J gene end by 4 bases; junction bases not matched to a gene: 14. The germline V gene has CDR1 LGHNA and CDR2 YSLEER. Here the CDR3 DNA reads TGCGCCAGCAGCCAAGATTATGGTTCCCCGACTAGCTTCACCGGGGAGCTGTTTTTT. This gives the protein CASSQDYGSPTSFTGELFF.